The 13 T cell receptor beta chains listed next were all sequenced from one sample in a study of T cell responses to AZD1222 COVID-19 vaccine. Here immunoSEQ multiplex PCR was the method, and the copy in TCRdb shows in-frame clones only, minus some. The sample consists of about 120,000 clones, 75% to 90% of them appearing once. Source: peripheral blood, taken on day 0 of AZD1222 vaccination. These receptors were collected from an adult in good health.

The rearrangement links TRBV5-6 to TRBJ1-2, with unresolved D. Trimming removed 2 bases from V and 4 bases from J, with 15 bases in between. The CDR3 is 15 residues long. Germline CDR1 is SGHDT and CDR2 is YYEEEE. In DNA form, the CDR3 reads TGTGCCAGCAGCTTAGGTCAGCTAACCCCCTATGGCTACACCTTC. It specifies CASSLGQLTPYGYTF.

The rearrangement links TRBV10-1 to TRBJ2-1; 8 bases align to TRBD2. Germline CDR1 and CDR2: WNHNN and SYGVQD (reference sequence). With 5 bases clipped from V and 2 bases from J, the junction kept 2 bases outside the gene matches. The CDR3 has 14 amino acids. The CDR3 loop reads CASSSGGAYNEQFF. The CDR3 DNA reads TGCGCCAGCAGTTCGGGAGGGGCCTACAATGAGCAGTTCTTC.

This chain joins TRBV5-4 and TRBJ1-3, with D possibly TRBD1 on 5 matching bases. Trimming took off 4 bases at V and 4 bases at J, with 18 bases between the two ends. The CDR3 has 16 amino acids. The germline V gene has CDR1 SGHNT and CDR2 YYREEE (reference sequence). CDR3: CASSTGTRSRGNTIYF. The CDR3 nucleotides read TGTGCCAGCAGCACTGGGACCAGATCGCGAGGAAACACCATATATTTT.

The chain carries TRBV24-1 and TRBJ2-1; 10 bases match TRBD1. Trimming took 4 bases from V and 2 from J; bases not matched to a gene: 4. Germline CDR1 and CDR2: KGHDR and SFDVKD. This CDR3 has 16 residues. CDR3 protein: CATSERTGGAYNEQFF. The CDR3 nucleotides are TGTGCCACCAGTGAGAGGACAGGGGGGGCCTACAATGAGCAGTTCTTC.

This chain connects TRBV30 to TRBJ2-5; D not resolved. V was pared by 3 bases and J by 5 bases, with 10 bases between. This CDR3 is built from 12 residues. Germline lookup yields CDR1 GTSNPN and CDR2 SVGIG (reference sequence). The CDR3 DNA reads TGTGCCTGGAGCGGGTTGGGGGAGACCCAGTACTTC. Translating it yields CAWSGLGETQYF.

The CDR3 here is CASNPGPGTEAFF. The CDR3 region has the DNA TGTGCCAGTAATCCGGGACCCGGGACTGAAGCTTTCTTT. This chain joins TRBV19 and TRBJ1-1, with D perhaps matching TRBD1 (5 bases). The CDR3 totals 13 residues. Germline V gene sequence: CDR1 LNHDA, CDR2 SQIVND (reference sequence). V was trimmed by 7 bases and J by 5 bases, leaving 14 bases between them.

This chain joins TRBV5-1 and TRBJ1-1; D unclear. The CDR3 sequence is 14 residues long. The germline CDR1 and CDR2 sequences are SGHRS and YFSETQ. The germline V and J ends were trimmed by 6 bases and 1 base, with 13 bases remaining between them. CDR3 sequence reads: CASTPQGANTEAFF. In DNA, the CDR3 is TGCGCCAGCACCCCCCAAGGAGCGAACACTGAAGCTTTCTTT.

The chain is built from TRBV9 and TRBJ2-7, with unresolved D. Germline V gene lookup returns CDR1 SGDLS and CDR2 YYNGEE. Deletions cut 0 bases from V and 0 bases from J, with 10 bases between. The CDR3 sequence is 15 residues long. The CDR3: CASSVEVGPSYEQYF. The CDR3 DNA reads as TGTGCCAGCAGCGTAGAGGTCGGGCCCTCCTACGAGCAGTACTTC.

The chain is built from TRBV30 and TRBJ1-5, with a possible D match to TRBD1 (5 bases). The CDR3 loop spans 13 amino acids. Germline-derived CDR1 and CDR2 are GTSNPN and SVGIG (reference sequence). V lost 5 bases and J 5 bases, leaving 13 bases between the germline ends. The CDR3 nucleotides read TGTGCCTGGGATAAGGGAGGGGATCAGCCCCAGCATTTT. Translated, it gives CAWDKGGDQPQHF.

About this clone itself: Different DNA sequences within this sample yield the same CDR3. The chain recombines TRBV18 with TRBJ2-1; D possibly corresponds to TRBD2 (5 bases). Trimming cost V 3 bases and J 0 bases, with 9 bases left between them. The CDR3 is 15 amino acids. Germline V gene lookup returns CDR1 KGHSH and CDR2 LQKENI. The DNA for the CDR3 is TGTGCCAGCTCACCGTCGGGGAGCTCCTACAATGAGCAGTTCTTC. It translates to CASSPSGSSYNEQFF.

This chain connects TRBV7-9 to TRBJ2-6, with TRBD2 as a possible D gene (7 bases). There are 13 residues in the CDR3. V dropped 11 bases and J dropped 2 bases, with 10 bases sitting between them. The germline gives CDR1 SEHNR, CDR2 FQNEAQ (reference sequence). The CDR3: CAGGGAGANVLTF. DNA for the CDR3: TGTGCCGGGGGGGGCGCTGGGGCCAACGTCCTGACTTTC.

The rearrangement links TRBV6-6 to TRBJ2-7; a possible D gene is TRBD1 (6 bases). Trimming took off 6 bases at V and 5 bases at J, with 14 bases between the two ends. The CDR3 length is 13 residues. Germline V gives CDR1 MNHNY, CDR2 SVGAGI (reference sequence). CDR3 loop: CASSPNWDNEQYF. As DNA, the CDR3 is TGTGCCAGCAGCCCCAACTGGGACAACGAGCAGTACTTC.

The chain is built from TRBV27 and TRBJ2-2; D remains ambiguous. The germline CDR1 and CDR2 sequences are MNHEY and SMNVEV (reference sequence). The CDR3 is made up of 14 amino acids. Trimming shortened V by 2 bases and J by 6 bases, and 10 bases separated the two germline ends. The CDR3 DNA sequence: TGTGCCAGCAGTTTAAGAGGCAATGCCGGGGAGCTGTTTTTT. Translated, it gives CASSLRGNAGELFF.